The 12 T cell receptor beta chains presented below share a single source sample, sequenced in a study of control samples from healthy donors and cancer patients. Sequencing used immunoSEQ multiplex PCR; TCRdb keeps in-frame clones, though not all of them. The table has 150,000 to 200,000 clones, around 90% seen once. Sequenced material: blood. These receptors were collected from a woman aged 25 to 45 in good health.

This clone showed up just a few times. The V gene is TRBV7-2, the J gene TRBJ1-6; D call uncertain. The CDR3 length is 18 residues. V was clipped by 7 bases and J by 6 bases, with 25 bases between them. The germline CDR1 and CDR2 sequences are SGHTA and FQGNSA. CDR3 in amino acids: CASTIKGGRVLSNSPLHF. CDR3 coding DNA: TGTGCCAGCACCATTAAGGGTGGGAGGGTACTCAGTAATTCACCCCTCCACTTT.

The table lists this clone with a count of one. The V gene is TRBV20-1, the J gene TRBJ2-7, with TRBD1 matching over 9 bases. This CDR3 has 14 amino acids. Germline CDR1 and CDR2: DFQATT and SNEGSKA (reference sequence). The V segment lost 3 bases and the J segment 3 bases; nucleotides outside the gene matches: 6. The CDR3 loop reads CSASSWDRVYEQYF. The CDR3 nucleotides read TGCAGTGCTAGTAGCTGGGACAGGGTCTACGAGCAGTACTTC.

The chain links TRBV5-1 to TRBJ1-1, with D possibly TRBD1 on 5 matching bases. V lost 4 bases to trimming and J lost 11 bases, with 18 bases between them. Germline V CDR1 and CDR2: SGHRS, YFSETQ. The CDR3 spans 13 residues. CDR3 region: CASSAGVGGSAFF. CDR3 nucleotide sequence: TGCGCCAGCAGCGCGGGCGTGGGGGGTTCGGCTTTCTTT.

CDR3 bases: TGTGCCATCGGCGGACAGCCGATCTATGGCTACACCTTC. Residues: CAIGGQPIYGYTF. The V gene is TRBV10-3, the J gene TRBJ1-2; D may be TRBD1 (6 bases). The CDR3 has 13 amino acids. V was clipped by 8 bases and J by 4 bases, with 14 bases between them. The germline V gene has CDR1 ENHRY and CDR2 SYGVKD.

The chain recombines TRBV10-1 with TRBJ1-2; a possible D gene is TRBD1 (6 bases). V was cut by 0 bases and J by 8 bases, with 19 bases left in between. Looked up from germline, CDR1 is WNHNN and CDR2 is SYGVQD (reference sequence). CDR3 length: 16 amino acids. This CDR3 reads CASSESRTGYLDGYTF. DNA for the CDR3: TGCGCCAGCAGTGAGTCCCGAACAGGGTATCTCGACGGCTACACCTTC.

The J gene is TRBJ1-2, the V gene TRBV9; no firm D call. This CDR3 is 15 amino acids long. Germline V gives CDR1 SGDLS, CDR2 YYNGEE. Deletions cut 4 bases from V and 2 bases from J, with 15 bases between. The DNA for the CDR3 is TGTGCCAGCAGCCCTTTCTCCGACGGAAACTATGGCTACACCTTC. Translating it yields CASSPFSDGNYGYTF.

This sequence joins TRBV7-2 and TRBJ2-5; TRBD2 is a possible D gene (6 bases). The CDR3 spans 15 residues. Germline CDR1 reads SGHTA; CDR2 reads FQGNSA. V was pared by 5 bases and J by 0 bases, with 13 bases between. CDR3 sequence reads: CASSRREEYQETQYF. CDR3 nucleotide sequence: TGTGCCAGCAGCCGGAGGGAGGAGTACCAAGAGACCCAGTACTTC.

V usage is TRBV24-1 and J usage is TRBJ1-2, with D possibly being TRBD1 (5 bases). Germline V gene sequence: CDR1 KGHDR, CDR2 SFDVKD. V shed 6 bases and J shed 7 bases, with 11 bases lying between them. The CDR3 totals 12 residues. The CDR3 protein is CATSRGVSGYTF. CDR3 DNA sequence: TGTGCCACCAGTCGAGGGGTCTCTGGCTACACCTTC.

The chain is built from TRBV7-2 and TRBJ2-7; D is perhaps TRBD1 or TRBD2 (5 bases each). V lost 4 bases and J lost 0, with 13 bases in between. From germline, CDR1 is SGHTA and CDR2 FQGNSA. The CDR3 extends over 15 amino acids. The DNA for the CDR3 is TGTGCCAGCAGCTCACCTTGGGACCTCTCCTACGAGCAGTACTTC. Translation: CASSSPWDLSYEQYF.

The V gene is TRBV5-1, the J gene TRBJ2-1; TRBD2 matches at 11 bases. CDR1 is SGHRS and CDR2 is YFSETQ in the germline V gene. There are 15 residues in the CDR3. J gave up 8 bases and V 4 bases, and 8 bases lay outside the gene matches. CDR3 sequence reads: CASSPGLAEGDEQFF. CDR3 bases: TGCGCCAGCAGCCCGGGACTAGCGGAAGGTGATGAGCAGTTCTTC. Drawing the rest from reference TRBV5-1 and TRBJ2-1, the complete variable domain is KAGVTQTPRYLIKTRGQQVTLSCSPISGHRSVSWYQQTPGQGLQFLFEYFSETQRNKGNFPGRFSGRQFSNSRSEMNVSTLELGDSALYLCASSPGLAEGDEQFFGPGTRLTVL.

The chain uses TRBV3-1 (or the pseudogene TRBV3-2) and TRBJ2-1; D remains ambiguous. CDR3 size: 15 residues. Per the germline V gene, CDR1 is LGHDT and CDR2 is YNNKEL (reference sequence). Trimming shortened V by 0 bases and J by 9 bases, and 15 bases separated the two germline ends. CDR3 sequence reads: CASSQDYVPALEQFF. The CDR3 region has the DNA TGTGCCAGCAGCCAAGATTACGTCCCGGCCCTTGAGCAGTTCTTC.

This clone was seen a handful of times. Here the CDR3 reads CASSVRTDSEAFF. CDR3 coding DNA: TGTGCCAGCAGTGTAAGGACAGATTCTGAAGCTTTCTTT. This chain links TRBV25-1 with TRBJ1-1; maybe TRBD1 (6 bases). With 4 bases removed from V and 6 bases from J, the gap between germline ends came to 12 bases. CDR3 length: 13 amino acids. CDR1 is MGHDK and CDR2 is SYGVNS in the germline V gene. The variable domain in full, completed from reference TRBV25-1 and TRBJ1-1, reads EADIYQTPRYLVIGTGKKITLECSQTMGHDKMYWYQQDPGMELHLIHYSYGVNSTEKGDLSSESTVSRIRTEHFPLTLESARPSHTSQYLCASSVRTDSEAFFGQGTRLTVV.